The 13 T cell receptor beta chains reported below all come from one sample, sequenced in a study of metastatic and nonmetastatic thyroid tumors (dated by TCRdb to 2020 to 2021). Before undergoing thyroid surgery, none of the patients had been given any kind of treatment. Library creation used PCR. Sequencing instrument: Illumina HiSeq 4000. Using fastp trimming at Q25 and MiXCR clonotype assembly, TCRdb reanalyzed the public sequencing data and kept in-frame beta chains. The sample yields 25,000 to 30,000 clones; roughly 15% were counted once. Of the sample, 15% to 17% falls within the top ten clones. Source material: blood. The source of these receptors is a male donor with papillary thyroid cancer or a benign thyroid nodule (not recorded which). Some clones in this sample may be carry-over from other donors' samples.

The chain carries TRBV20-1 and TRBJ2-7, with 9 bases lining up with TRBD2. The junction had 6 bases not matched to a gene; V was cut back by 0 bases and J by 0 bases. The length of the CDR3 is 16 residues. The germline V gene has CDR1 DFQATT and CDR2 SNEGSKA (reference sequence). The CDR3 loop is CSARDPGLASSYEQYF. CDR3 DNA sequence: TGCAGTGCTAGAGATCCTGGACTAGCGTCCTCCTACGAGCAGTACTTC.

This clone showed up many times. V gene TRBV12-3 or TRBV12-4 combines with J gene TRBJ1-5; D is undetermined. The CDR3 sequence is 13 residues long. V was trimmed by 1 base and J by 3 bases, leaving 4 bases between them. This CDR3 is CASSLEYNQPQHF. The CDR3 DNA reads TGTGCCAGCAGTTTAGAGTACAATCAGCCCCAGCATTTT.

This clone was recorded many times. The gene calls are TRBV20-1 and TRBJ2-2; D is unclear. Germline V lookup: CDR1 DFQATT, CDR2 SNEGSKA (reference sequence). The CDR3 loop spans 15 amino acids. Trimming cost V 3 bases and J 0 bases, with 11 bases left between them. CDR3 residues: CSASRISPNTGELFF. The CDR3 coding sequence is TGCAGTGCTAGTCGTATTTCGCCGAACACCGGGGAGCTGTTTTTT.

This clone was counted many times. V usage is TRBV11-2 and J usage is TRBJ2-6; D is uncertain. The germline V and J ends were trimmed by 8 bases and 0 bases, with 14 bases remaining between them. The CDR3 loop spans 16 amino acids. The germline V gene has CDR1 SGHAT and CDR2 FQNNGV. CDR3 nucleotide sequence: TGTGCCAGCGTCCCCCCAGGAATCTCTGGGGCCAACGTCCTGACTTTC. This gives the protein CASVPPGISGANVLTF.

The gene calls are TRBV4-2 and TRBJ2-5; D may be TRBD2 (7 bases). Germline V gene data show CDR1 as LGHNA and CDR2 as YNFKEQ. CDR3 length equals 17 residues. V lost 6 bases and J 0 bases, leaving 20 bases between the germline ends. The CDR3 DNA follows: TGTGCCAGCAGTCTAGGACTAGAGGGGGGGTACCAAGAGACCCAGTACTTC. Protein: CASSLGLEGGYQETQYF.

In the case of this clone: A read error is possible here, since a much larger clone lies one base away. The V call is TRBV29-1, the J call TRBJ2-5; a possible D gene is TRBD1 (6 bases). The CDR3 has 13 residues. The germline V gene has CDR1 SQVTM and CDR2 ANQGSEA. CDR3 DNA: TGCAGCGTTGAGAAGGACAGAAGAGAGACCAAGTACTTC. Its protein is CSVEKDRRETKYF.

By share of the sample, this clone is medium-sized. V and J are TRBV20-1 and TRBJ2-7, with D perhaps TRBD1 or TRBD2 (5 bases each). This CDR3 contains 17 residues. The V gene's germline CDR1 is DFQATT and CDR2 SNEGSKA (reference sequence). The V end lost 3 bases, the J end lost 2 bases, and 23 bases lay between the germline ends. Here the CDR3 reads CSASGDGDRDQTYEQYF. The CDR3 DNA reads as TGCAGTGCTAGTGGGGATGGGGACCGGGATCAAACCTACGAGCAGTACTTC.

This chain connects TRBV6-2 or TRBV6-3 to TRBJ2-2; possible D gene TRBD1, 6 bases. From germline, CDR1 is MNHEY and CDR2 SVGEGT. The CDR3 has 12 amino acids. Trimming removed 6 bases from V and 13 bases from J, with 15 bases in between. The CDR3 DNA reads TGTGCCAGCAGGGACAGTGATAGGGTGCTGTTTTTT. Amino acids: CASRDSDRVLFF.

The sample holds many counts of this clone. The chain couples TRBV5-4 to TRBJ2-7, with D hard to call. The CDR3 totals 13 residues. Germline CDR1 is SGHNT and CDR2 is YYREEE (reference sequence). V was pared by 3 bases and J by 2 bases, with 9 bases between. The chain's CDR3 is CASSSRDAYEQYF. The CDR3 DNA reads as TGTGCCAGCAGCTCTAGGGATGCCTACGAGCAGTACTTC.

In this sample, this clone turned up many times. J is TRBJ2-7 and V is TRBV20-1; no firm D call. The CDR3 contains 14 residues. Germline V gene lookup returns CDR1 DFQATT and CDR2 SNEGSKA (reference sequence). V lost 3 bases, J lost 5 bases, and 17 bases lay in between. CDR3: CSASNPLSENEQYF. The CDR3 DNA reads TGCAGTGCTAGTAACCCTCTATCGGAAAACGAGCAGTACTTC.

The rearrangement uses TRBV18 and TRBJ2-7, with TRBD1 matching over 8 bases. This CDR3 region has 14 residues. The ends lost 10 bases at V and 2 bases at J; junction bases unmatched: 10. Germline-derived CDR1 and CDR2 are KGHSH and LQKENI. CDR3 residues: CAIPPGTGAYEQYF. DNA of the CDR3: TGTGCCATCCCACCCGGGACAGGTGCCTACGAGCAGTACTTC. The full variable domain, its missing parts supplied by reference TRBV18 and TRBJ2-7, is NAGVMQNPRHLVRRRGQEARLRCSPMKGHSHVYWYRQLPEEGLKFMVYLQKENIIDESGMPKERFSAEFPKEGPSILRIQQVVRGDSAAYFCAIPPGTGAYEQYFGPGTRLTVT.

This clone was recorded at least ten times. Here the CDR3 DNA reads TGTGCCAGCAGTTTAGGAAATCCCAAAAACATTCAGTACTTC. It encodes CASSLGNPKNIQYF. The gene calls are TRBV28 and TRBJ2-4; D not resolved. Looked up from germline, CDR1 is MDHEN and CDR2 is SYDVKM. V lost 2 bases to trimming and J lost 2 bases, with 7 bases between them. The CDR3 contains 14 residues.

This clone was found many times. The chain employs TRBV28 and TRBJ1-2, with 7 nucleotides matching TRBD1. With 6 bases clipped from V and 7 bases from J, the junction kept 5 bases outside the gene matches. The length of the CDR3 is 12 residues. The germline gives CDR1 MDHEN, CDR2 SYDVKM. The CDR3 reads CASRKTGSGYTF. CDR3 bases: TGTGCCAGCAGAAAGACAGGGTCTGGCTACACCTTC.